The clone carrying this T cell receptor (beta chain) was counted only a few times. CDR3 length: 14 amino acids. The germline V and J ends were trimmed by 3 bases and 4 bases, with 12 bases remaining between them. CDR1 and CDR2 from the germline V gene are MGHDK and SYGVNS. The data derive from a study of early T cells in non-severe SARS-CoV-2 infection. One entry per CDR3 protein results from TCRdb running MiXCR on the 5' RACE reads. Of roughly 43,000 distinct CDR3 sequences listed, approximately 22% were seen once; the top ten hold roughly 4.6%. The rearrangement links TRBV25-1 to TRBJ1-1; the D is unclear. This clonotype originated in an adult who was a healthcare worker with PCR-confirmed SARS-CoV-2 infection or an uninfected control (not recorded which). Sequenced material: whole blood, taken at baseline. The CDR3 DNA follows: TGTGCCAGCAGTGACCCCCGACAAACCACTGAAGCTTTCTTT. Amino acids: CASSDPRQTTEAFF.